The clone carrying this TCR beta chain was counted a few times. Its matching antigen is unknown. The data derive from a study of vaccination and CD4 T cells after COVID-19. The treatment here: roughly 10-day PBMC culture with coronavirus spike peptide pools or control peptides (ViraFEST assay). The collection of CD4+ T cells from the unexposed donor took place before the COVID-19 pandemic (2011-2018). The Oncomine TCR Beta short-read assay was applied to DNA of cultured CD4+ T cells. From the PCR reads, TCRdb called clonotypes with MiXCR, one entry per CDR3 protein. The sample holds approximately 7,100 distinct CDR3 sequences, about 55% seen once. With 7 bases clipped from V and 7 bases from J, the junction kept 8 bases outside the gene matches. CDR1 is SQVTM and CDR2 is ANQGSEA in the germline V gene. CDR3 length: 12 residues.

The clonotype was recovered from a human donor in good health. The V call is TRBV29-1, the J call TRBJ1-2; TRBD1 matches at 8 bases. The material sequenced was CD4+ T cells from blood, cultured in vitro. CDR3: CSAGQGKAGYTF. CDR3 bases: TGCAGCGCCGGACAGGGCAAAGCTGGCTACACCTTC.